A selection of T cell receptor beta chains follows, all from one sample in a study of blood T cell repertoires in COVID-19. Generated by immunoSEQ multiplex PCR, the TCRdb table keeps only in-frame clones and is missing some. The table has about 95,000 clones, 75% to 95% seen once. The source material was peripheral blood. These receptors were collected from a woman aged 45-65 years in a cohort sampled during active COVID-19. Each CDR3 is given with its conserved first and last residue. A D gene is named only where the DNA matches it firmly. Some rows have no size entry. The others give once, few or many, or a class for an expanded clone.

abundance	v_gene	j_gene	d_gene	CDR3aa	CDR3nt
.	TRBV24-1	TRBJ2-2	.	CATSDSGVSDTGELFF	TGTGCCACCAGTGATTCAGGGGTTTCAGACACCGGGGAGCTGTTTTTT
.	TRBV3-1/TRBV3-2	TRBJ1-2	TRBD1	CASSPGTGGNYGYTF	TGTGCCAGCAGCCCCGGGACAGGGGGGAACTATGGCTACACCTTC
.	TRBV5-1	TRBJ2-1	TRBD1	CASSLSGQVSYNEQFF	TGCGCCAGCAGCTTATCCGGACAGGTATCCTACAATGAGCAGTTCTTC
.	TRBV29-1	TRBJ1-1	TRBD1	CSVEIRTGEAFF	TGCAGCGTTGAAATTAGGACAGGTGAAGCTTTCTTT
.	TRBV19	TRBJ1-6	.	CASSMVRGNSPLHF	TGTGCCTCATCGATGGTCAGGGGAAATTCACCCCTCCACTTT
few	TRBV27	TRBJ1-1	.	CASMLSEVMNTEAFF	TGTGCCAGCATGCTGTCAGAAGTTATGAACACTGAAGCTTTCTTT
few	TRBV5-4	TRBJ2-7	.	CASSLPGEGGEQYF	TGTGCCAGCAGCTTACCTGGGGAAGGAGGCGAGCAGTACTTC
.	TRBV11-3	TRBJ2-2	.	CASSLSGYTGELFF	TGTGCCAGCAGCTTAAGCGGATATACCGGGGAGCTGTTTTTT
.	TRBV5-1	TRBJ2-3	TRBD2	CASTEGGLAGVPDTQYF	TGCGCCAGCACGGAGGGTGGTCTAGCGGGAGTTCCAGATACGCAGTATTTT
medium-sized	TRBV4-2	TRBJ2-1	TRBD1	CASSQERGQGYNEQFF	TGTGCCAGCAGCCAAGAACGGGGACAGGGCTACAATGAGCAGTTCTTC
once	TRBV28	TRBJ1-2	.	CASSITGGLDGYTF	TGTGCCAGCAGTATTACCGGGGGTTTGGATGGCTACACCTTC
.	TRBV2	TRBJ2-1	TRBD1	CASSRDSPEQFF	TGTGCCAGCAGTCGGGACAGTCCTGAGCAGTTCTTC
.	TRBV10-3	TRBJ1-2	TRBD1	CASSPRTGTNYGYTF	TGTGCCAGTAGCCCCCGGACAGGGACTAACTATGGCTACACCTTC
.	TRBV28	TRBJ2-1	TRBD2	CATDGTSGSNEQFF	TGTGCCACCGACGGCACTAGCGGGAGCAATGAGCAGTTCTTC
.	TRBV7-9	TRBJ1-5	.	CASSWGGSGDRNQPQHF	TGTGCCAGCAGCTGGGGGGGGAGCGGGGACCGCAATCAGCCCCAGCATTTT
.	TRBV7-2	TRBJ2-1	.	CASSPDSSAYNEQFF	TGTGCCAGCAGTCCGGACTCCTCCGCCTACAATGAGCAGTTCTTC
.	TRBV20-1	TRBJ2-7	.	CSARLGYEQYF	TGCAGTGCGCGACTCGGCTACGAGCAGTACTTC
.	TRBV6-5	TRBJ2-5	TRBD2	CASSYAGGAIETQYF	TGTGCCAGCAGTTACGCCGGGGGGGCCATCGAGACCCAGTACTTC
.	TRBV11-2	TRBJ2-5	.	CASSLSDRQETQYF	TGTGCCAGCAGCTTATCGGACAGACAAGAGACCCAGTACTTC
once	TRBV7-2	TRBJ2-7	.	CASSRGWSYEQYF	TGTGCCAGCAGCCGGGGGTGGTCCTACGAGCAGTACTTC
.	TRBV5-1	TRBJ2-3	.	CASGIQGTDTQYF	TGCGCCAGCGGTATACAGGGCACAGATACGCAGTATTTT
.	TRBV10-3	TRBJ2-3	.	CAIGDNPSTDTQYF	TGTGCCATCGGGGACAACCCGAGCACAGATACGCAGTATTTT